These 20 T cell receptor beta chains were sequenced from one sample in a study of T-cell memory formation after mild COVID-19. From the 5' RACE reads, TCRdb called clonotypes with MiXCR, one entry per CDR3 protein. The profile shows 30,000 to 35,000 distinct CDR3 sequences, 7.7% of them singletons. The sequencing input was PBMCs or a T cell subset sorted from them (not recorded which). The origin of the receptors is a man between 18 and 35 years old who had mild COVID-19 (a few samples of this study predate the infection). Cell type and time point are not known.

Many counts were recorded for this clonotype. This sequence joins TRBV4-3 and TRBJ2-1, with 8 bases identical to TRBD1. Germline loops: CDR1 LGHNA, CDR2 YSLEER. The V gene end was trimmed by 0 bases and the J gene end by 9 bases; junction bases not matched to a gene: 7. This CDR3 spans 15 amino acids. Here the CDR3 DNA reads TGCGCCAGCAGCCAAGACAGGGGGCTCTACGTTGAGCAGTTCTTC. As protein: CASSQDRGLYVEQFF.

The V and J genes are TRBV15 and TRBJ1-4, with 10 bases matching TRBD1. This CDR3 comprises 17 residues. The junction had 7 bases not matched to a gene; V was cut back by 0 bases and J by 6 bases. Germline loops: CDR1 LNHNV, CDR2 YYDKDF (reference sequence). In DNA form, the CDR3 reads TGTGCCACCAGCAGAGATTTGGGACAGGGGTTCGATGAAAAACTGTTTTTT. Translation gives CATSRDLGQGFDEKLFF.

The chain joins TRBV21-1 to TRBJ1-4; the DNA was not compared with TRBD1, the D call given in the table. TRBV21-1 is a pseudogene. The CDR3 consists of 14 residues. CDR3 DNA: TGTGCCAGCAGCAAAGATTCCCGGGACATCAGATGGTTTTTT. It yields the protein CASSKDSRDIRWFF.

This clonotype was observed at least ten times. The genes are TRBV10-3 and TRBJ1-6; 8 bases are a match to TRBD1. The CDR3 runs to 16 residues. Per germline, CDR1 ENHRY and CDR2 SYGVKD. Losses at the gene ends were 3 bases for V and 9 bases for J; bases not matched to a gene: 10. CDR3 nucleotide sequence: TGTGCCATCAGTGATCGTGCCAGGGACAGGTCTTCACCCCTCCACTTT. The encoded protein is CAISDRARDRSSPLHF.

This clonotype was counted ten times or more. The chain has TRBV10-3 and TRBJ2-3; D is uncertain. This CDR3 contains 13 residues. V was pared by 0 bases and J by 14 bases, with 15 bases between. Per germline, CDR1 ENHRY and CDR2 SYGVKD. This CDR3 is CAISESILDPRYF. In DNA, the CDR3 is TGTGCCATCAGTGAGTCGATTCTGGACCCCAGGTATTTT.

This clonotype occurred a few times. V gene TRBV7-9 combines with J gene TRBJ1-3; D gene ambiguous. Germline V CDR1 and CDR2: SEHNR, FQNEAQ (reference sequence). Trimming pared 4 bases from V and 2 bases from J, leaving 9 bases between. This CDR3 spans 14 amino acids. The CDR3 region is CASSSNAAGNTIYF. CDR3 DNA sequence: TGTGCCAGCAGCTCGAACGCAGCTGGAAACACCATATATTTT.

This chain links TRBV7-2 with TRBJ1-6; no definite D call. The CDR3 contains 16 residues. Per germline, CDR1 SGHTA and CDR2 FQGNSA. V was clipped by 1 base and J by 9 bases, with 16 bases between them. In nucleotides, the CDR3 is TGTGCCAGCAGCTTAGGGGGTCGTGCGAGTATTTCACCCCTCCACTTT. It codes for CASSLGGRASISPLHF.

Ten or more counts support this clonotype. The chain joins TRBV7-2 to TRBJ1-5; TRBD1 matches 7 bases. V gave up 0 bases and J gave up 4 bases; unmatched junction bases: 12. The CDR3 has 18 residues. CDR1 is SGHTA and CDR2 is FQGNSA in the germline V gene. The CDR3 coding sequence is TGTGCCAGCAGCTTAGCTGGGGGGGCTGCCAGGGGGAATCAGCCCCAGCATTTT. This codes for CASSLAGGAARGNQPQHF.

Many counts were recorded for this clonotype. In nucleotides, the CDR3 is TGTGCCAGCAGCCCGAGGGTCGGGGCGCGTTTTGGGTACACCTTC. Its translation: CASSPRVGARFGYTF. The rearrangement uses TRBV27 and TRBJ1-2; TRBD1 might be the D (5 bases). The germline V and J ends were trimmed by 6 bases and 11 bases, with 25 bases remaining between them. Germline V CDR1 and CDR2: MNHEY, SMNVEV (reference sequence). This CDR3 has 15 residues.

The sample holds many counts of this clonotype. This chain joins TRBV29-1 and TRBJ2-5; the match to TRBD1 covers 8 bases. V lost 7 bases to trimming and J lost 5 bases; unmatched junction nucleotides: 12. The CDR3 loop spans 14 amino acids. Germline CDR1 SQVTM, CDR2 ANQGSEA. Here the CDR3 DNA reads TGCAGCGGGCGGACAGGGACCGCCCTGGAGACCCAGTACTTC. Translated: CSGRTGTALETQYF. Filled out from reference TRBV29-1 and TRBJ2-5, the complete variable domain reads SAVISQKPSRDICQRGTSLTIQCQVDSQVTMMFWYRQQPGQSLTLIATANQGSEATYESGFVIDKFPISRPNLTFSTLTVSNMSPEDSSIYLCSGRTGTALETQYFGPGTRLLVL.

This clonotype was recorded a few times. CDR3 coding DNA: TGTGCCAGCAAAGTTGACGAGGCCACAGATACGCAGTATTTT. As protein: CASKVDEATDTQYF. This chain uses TRBV2 with TRBJ2-3; D remains ambiguous. V gave up 7 bases and J gave up 2 bases, with 13 bases separating them. CDR1 and CDR2 (germline): SNHLY, FYNNEI. CDR3 length: 14 residues.

This clonotype was recorded many times. The rearrangement links TRBV12-3 or TRBV12-4 to TRBJ1-1; D remains unclear. CDR3 length: 17 residues. Trimming pared 0 bases from V and 0 bases from J, leaving 14 bases between. The CDR3 loop reads CASSLAWASRMNTEAFF. The CDR3 DNA sequence: TGTGCCAGCAGTTTAGCCTGGGCCAGCCGGATGAACACTGAAGCTTTCTTT.

The sample holds many counts of this clonotype. The chain joins TRBV7-9 to TRBJ2-7, with 7 bases identical to TRBD2. CDR3 size: 17 residues. J was trimmed by 5 bases and V by 5 bases; bases with no gene match: 18. Germline CDR1 SEHNR, CDR2 FQNEAQ (reference sequence). For the CDR3, the DNA is TGTGCCAGCAGCCCGGGAAGTAGCGGGCTGCCCGGGCACGAGCAGTACTTC. It is translated as CASSPGSSGLPGHEQYF.

About this clonotype: This may come from a read error, since a much larger clone is one base off. This sequence joins TRBV5-1 and TRBJ2-5; 9 bases fit TRBD1. The CDR3 runs 14 residues. V lost 2 bases and J lost 4; bases outside the gene matches: 3. The germline gives CDR1 SGHRS, CDR2 YFSETQ. Here the CDR3 reads CASSFGTGRETQYF. DNA of the CDR3: TGCGCCAGCAGCTTCGGGACAGGGCGAGAGACCCAGTACTTC.

This clonotype was counted ten times or more. The chain combines TRBV7-9 with TRBJ2-5, with D unclear. Trimming took 4 bases from V and 0 from J, leaving 18 bases between them. The CDR3 has 17 amino acids. The germline V gene encodes CDR1 SEHNR and CDR2 FQNEAQ (reference sequence). DNA for the CDR3: TGTGCCAGCAGCTCCTTAAGTGGGCTGTTTTACCAAGAGACCCAGTACTTC. It specifies CASSSLSGLFYQETQYF.

This clonotype was picked up many times. The gene calls are TRBV6-5 and TRBJ2-1; 13 bases align to TRBD2. The trim removed 4 bases at V and 9 bases at J, leaving 6 bases unmatched. Germline CDR1 is MNHEY and CDR2 is SVGAGI. CDR3 length: 15 amino acids. The CDR3 loop is CASSSRTSGGGEQFF. In DNA form, the CDR3 reads TGTGCCAGCAGTTCTAGGACTAGCGGGGGAGGTGAGCAGTTCTTC.

This clonotype was seen ten or more times. V usage is TRBV5-6 and J usage is TRBJ2-2; 7 bases match TRBD2. V lost 4 bases and J lost 5; bases outside the gene matches: 8. This CDR3 is built from 15 residues. Germline-derived CDR1 and CDR2 are SGHDT and YYEEEE. CDR3 nucleotide sequence: TGTGCCAGCAGCGTCGTATTAGCGGGTACCGGGGAGCTGTTTTTT. The encoded protein is CASSVVLAGTGELFF.

This clonotype was seen repeatedly, ten times or more. This sequence joins TRBV24-1 and TRBJ2-3; D call uncertain. Deletions cut 4 bases from V and 4 bases from J, with 11 bases between. The CDR3 runs 14 residues. Per the germline V gene, CDR1 is KGHDR and CDR2 is SFDVKD. The CDR3 nucleotides read TGTGCCACCAGTGACACGCGTCGGGCAGATACGCAGTATTTT. Its translation is CATSDTRRADTQYF.

This clonotype turned up a few times. The V and J genes are TRBV2 and TRBJ2-5; tentative D call: TRBD2 (5 bases). V was shortened by 6 bases and J by 2 bases, with 13 bases between the two germline ends. Germline CDR1 reads SNHLY; CDR2 reads FYNNEI. This CDR3 is 14 amino acids long. The CDR3 is CASSLEGGQETQYF. CDR3 DNA sequence: TGTGCCAGCAGCCTCGAGGGCGGGCAAGAGACCCAGTACTTC.

This clonotype was counted at least ten times. This chain joins TRBV3-1 and TRBJ1-5, with D maybe TRBD1 (6 bases). The length of the CDR3 is 13 residues. The germline gives CDR1 LGHDT, CDR2 YNNKEL (reference sequence). Trimming stripped 3 bases from V and 6 bases from J, with 9 bases between. The CDR3 bases are TGTGCCAGCAGCCATTACAGGGCTCAGCCCCAGCATTTT. As protein: CASSHYRAQPQHF.